This TCR beta chain originates from a study of cytomegalovirus exposure and HLA in healthy donors. Study-wide findings and caveats: Immune exposure information comprised only CMV serostatus.

PCR primers comprised 60 Vbeta and 13 Jbeta primers. Sequencing used immunoSEQ multiplex PCR; TCRdb keeps in-frame clones, though not all of them. The table lists approximately 110,000 clones, 74% of them singletons. Regarding this clone: Its antigen is not identified.

The CDR3 covers 16 residues. Trimming removed 6 bases from V and 0 bases from J, with 14 bases in between. Looked up from germline, CDR1 is LGHNT and CDR2 is FRNRAP. What was sequenced was PBMCs. The chain recombines TRBV12-5 with TRBJ1-4; D remains ambiguous. The clonotype originates from a man aged 50 to 60 in good health and CMV-seropositive. The CDR3 loop reads CASGARGGATNEKLFF. The CDR3 region has the DNA TGTGCTAGTGGCGCCCGTGGTGGAGCAACTAATGAAAAACTGTTTTTT.